The 10 T cell receptor beta chains below come from one sample, sequenced in a study of cytomegalovirus exposure and HLA in healthy donors. Vbeta (60) and Jbeta (13) primers were used in the PCR. TCRdb keeps only in-frame clones here, not all; method: immunoSEQ multiplex PCR. The sample records approximately 220,000 clones, approximately 80% being singletons. Sequenced input: PBMCs. The receptor set was obtained from a boy aged 2 to 10 in good health and CMV-seronegative.

V and J are TRBV9 and TRBJ2-4; D is perhaps TRBD2 (6 bases). This CDR3 contains 17 residues. Germline values: CDR1 SGDLS, CDR2 YYNGEE. Between the trimmed V and J ends, which lost 0 bases and 0 bases, there was a span of 13 bases. CDR3 DNA: TGTGCCAGCAGCGTAGGGGGGGATTTTCTAGCCAAAAACATTCAGTACTTC. Amino acid sequence: CASSVGGDFLAKNIQYF.

The chain couples TRBV15 to TRBJ2-3, with a weak D call TRBD2 (6 bases). Germline loops: CDR1 LNHNV, CDR2 YYDKDF (reference sequence). V was cut by 3 bases and J by 0 bases, with 16 bases left in between. CDR3 size: 17 residues. CDR3 protein: CATSRRFASGSTDTQYF. In nucleotides, the CDR3 is TGTGCCACCAGCAGGAGATTCGCGAGCGGGAGCACAGATACGCAGTATTTT.

The V and J genes are TRBV6-5 and TRBJ2-5, with D possibly matching TRBD2 (6 bases). The CDR3 runs 12 residues. The V gene's germline CDR1 is MNHEY and CDR2 SVGAGI. The V end was cut by 4 bases, the J end by 5 bases, with 8 bases between. The CDR3 bases are TGTGCCAGCAGTTTGGAGGGTGAGACCCAGTACTTC. This gives the protein CASSLEGETQYF.

The rearrangement uses TRBV25-1 and TRBJ1-1, with TRBD1 as a possible D gene (6 bases). Germline V gives CDR1 MGHDK, CDR2 SYGVNS. The CDR3 extends over 11 amino acids. V was shortened by 8 bases and J by 8 bases, with 12 bases between the two germline ends. CDR3 loop: CASGAGQEAFF. In DNA form, the CDR3 reads TGTGCCAGCGGGGCTGGACAGGAAGCTTTCTTT.

J is TRBJ1-1 and V is TRBV18; the match to TRBD1 covers 8 bases. Germline CDR1 is KGHSH and CDR2 is LQKENI. The CDR3 length is 13 residues. Trimming removed 3 bases from V and 5 bases from J; junction bases left unmatched: 2. The CDR3 nucleotides are TGTGCCAGCTCACCTCAGGGGGCAACTGAAGCTTTCTTT. Translating gives CASSPQGATEAFF.

This chain joins TRBV14 and TRBJ2-3; unclear D gene. The CDR3 is 12 amino acids. The germline CDR1 and CDR2 sequences are SGHDN and FVKESK. Trimming stripped 4 bases from V and 2 bases from J, with 4 bases between. The CDR3 nucleotides are TGTGCCAGCAGCCCTTACACAGATACGCAGTATTTT. Encoded protein: CASSPYTDTQYF.

This clone turned up a few times. CDR3 DNA: TGTGCCAGCAGCTTAGCGGGAGTAGTCGCTGAGCAGTACTTC. It yields the protein CASSLAGVVAEQYF. The V call is TRBV7-9, the J call TRBJ2-7; TRBD2 is a possible D gene (5 bases). Germline CDR1 and CDR2: SEHNR and FQNEAQ (reference sequence). Deletions cut 0 bases from V and 7 bases from J, with 13 bases between. The CDR3 totals 14 residues.

This chain uses TRBV6-1 with TRBJ2-7; tentative D call: TRBD2 (5 bases). Deletions cut 6 bases from V and 9 bases from J, with 18 bases between. This CDR3 is 13 amino acids long. The germline CDR1 and CDR2 sequences are MNHNS and SASEGT. CDR3 in DNA: TGTGCCAGCAGGACCCCCGGGCGGGTCGGGCAGTACTTC. Amino acids: CASRTPGRVGQYF.

The chain uses TRBV7-8 and TRBJ2-7; D may be TRBD1 (6 bases). The V and J ends lost 4 bases and 5 bases respectively, with 18 bases between them. In germline, CDR1 is SGHVS, CDR2 FQNEAQ. The CDR3 has 15 residues. The CDR3 nucleotides are TGTGCCAGCAGCTCAACTCCGGGACAAGGACACGAGCAGTACTTC. This translates into CASSSTPGQGHEQYF.

The V and J genes are TRBV6-5 and TRBJ2-5; no reliable D call. Near its end, the DNA agrees better with TRBJ2-7, so the J call may be wrong. Germline V gene lookup returns CDR1 MNHEY and CDR2 SVGAGI. CDR3 length: 13 amino acids. CDR3 nucleotide sequence: TGTGCCAGCAGTTACGACGCCAACTACGAGCAGTACTTC. This codes for CASSYDANYEQYF.